Shown below are 21 T cell receptor beta chains from a single sample sequenced in a study of blood T cells in healthy people across ages (dated by TCRdb to the mid-2010s). The library relied on 5' RACE. Sequencing took place on an Illumina HiSeq 2500. The second PCR ran for about 7 to 11 cycles and used a J-beta primer mix along with a sample-barcoded 5' primer. TCRdb's own reprocessing of the public reads used fastp at Q25 and MiXCR and kept productive beta chains. Each record represents a unique CDR3 protein, reported with the most common genes and DNA among its rows. Counted in this sample were some 780,000 distinct CDR3 sequences; roughly three fifths of them appeared once. The top ten clones comprise more than 25% of the sample. Sequencing used blood. The source of these receptors is a middle-aged man in good health.

This clonotype was seen only a few times. V and J are TRBV11-2 and TRBJ2-1; D not certain. This CDR3 has 14 amino acids. Trimming removed 5 bases from V and 7 bases from J, with 15 bases in between. Germline-derived CDR1 and CDR2 are SGHAT and FQNNGV. The CDR3 loop is CASSPQMTVNEQFF. The CDR3 DNA reads TGTGCCAGCAGCCCCCAAATGACTGTTAATGAGCAGTTCTTC. Drawing the rest from reference TRBV11-2 and TRBJ2-1, the complete variable domain is EAGVAQSPRYKIIEKRQSVAFWCNPISGHATLYWYQQILGQGPKLLIQFQNNGVVDDSQLPKDRFSAERLKGVDSTLKIQPAKLEDSAVYLCASSPQMTVNEQFFGPGTRLTVL.

The chain links TRBV5-6 to TRBJ2-3; 9 nucleotides match TRBD1. Germline V gene lookup returns CDR1 SGHDT and CDR2 YYEEEE. V trimming: 4 bases; J trimming: 2 bases; junction bases outside the gene matches: 5. The CDR3 has 15 amino acids. DNA for the CDR3: TGTGCCAGCAGCCGCCGGACAGGGGTCACAGATACGCAGTATTTT. Translated: CASSRRTGVTDTQYF.

This sequence joins TRBV20-1 and TRBJ2-5; D not certain. The CDR3 is 15 residues long. Trimming shortened V by 6 bases and J by 0 bases, and 17 bases separated the two germline ends. Germline CDR1 reads DFQATT; CDR2 reads SNEGSKA (reference sequence). The CDR3 loop is CSAPSTGSYQETQYF. The CDR3 bases are TGCAGTGCCCCCTCGACTGGCTCATACCAAGAGACCCAGTACTTC.

The sample holds many counts of this clonotype. This sequence joins TRBV29-1 and TRBJ2-3, with 8 bases matching TRBD1. V gave up 6 bases and J gave up 6 bases; unmatched junction bases: 8. The CDR3 spans 13 residues. Germline CDR1 is SQVTM and CDR2 is ANQGSEA. The CDR3 DNA is TGCAGCGTGCAACAGGGGGTCACGGATACGCAGTATTTT. Its protein product is CSVQQGVTDTQYF.

The chain uses TRBV27 and TRBJ2-5; tentative D call: TRBD2 (7 bases). Trimming shortened V by 5 bases and J by 11 bases, and 18 bases separated the two germline ends. This CDR3 contains 13 residues. Germline V gives CDR1 MNHEY, CDR2 SMNVEV (reference sequence). CDR3: CASSPGGPSEQYF. The CDR3 nucleotides are TGTGCCAGCAGTCCCGGGGGGCCCAGTGAGCAGTACTTC.

A few counts support this clonotype. V usage is TRBV10-3 and J usage is TRBJ2-1; TRBD1 agrees at 10 bases. Germline assignment: CDR1 ENHRY and CDR2 SYGVKD. V lost 6 bases and J lost 3; bases outside the gene matches: 5. The CDR3 spans 15 residues. The CDR3 reads CAIRGGTGVYNEQFF. CDR3 sequence (DNA): TGTGCCATCAGAGGCGGGACAGGGGTCTACAATGAGCAGTTCTTC.

This chain connects TRBV5-1 to TRBJ1-6, with D perhaps TRBD1 (5 bases). The germline V and J ends were trimmed by 7 bases and 7 bases, with 15 bases remaining between them. Germline CDR1 and CDR2: SGHRS and YFSETQ. This CDR3 has 14 amino acids. CDR3 region: CASGTGIDNSPLHF. CDR3 sequence (DNA): TGCGCCAGCGGGACGGGCATCGACAATTCACCCCTCCACTTT.

To note about this clonotype: This may come from a read error, since a much larger clone is one base off. The chain combines TRBV29-1 with TRBJ2-1; D ambiguous. The CDR3 has 13 residues. Trimming stripped 3 bases from V and 7 bases from J, with 13 bases between. CDR1 and CDR2 from the germline V gene are SQVTM and ANQGSEA. The CDR3 region is CSVEVSSTNEQFF. The DNA for the CDR3 is TGCAGCGTTGAGGTTAGTTCCACTAATGAGCAGTTCTTC.

The J gene is TRBJ2-1, the V gene TRBV5-1; TRBD1 matches at 11 bases. CDR3 length equals 14 residues. V lost 6 bases, J lost 6 bases, and 5 bases stayed unmatched. CDR1 is SGHRS, CDR2 YFSETQ, per germline. In DNA form, the CDR3 reads TGCGCCAGCAACCATGGGACAGGGGGCAATGAGCAGTTCTTC. Protein sequence: CASNHGTGGNEQFF. The variable domain in full, with the rest retrieved from reference TRBV5-1 and TRBJ2-1, is KAGVTQTPRYLIKTRGQQVTLSCSPISGHRSVSWYQQTPGQGLQFLFEYFSETQRNKGNFPGRFSGRQFSNSRSEMNVSTLELGDSALYLCASNHGTGGNEQFFGPGTRLTVL.

The chain employs TRBV7-2 and TRBJ2-3; perhaps D is TRBD1 or TRBD2 (5 bases each). CDR1 and CDR2 (germline): SGHTA, FQGNSA. V lost 4 bases and J lost 1, with 15 bases in between. The CDR3 loop spans 16 amino acids. CDR3: CASSSHPRGGTDTQYF. CDR3 in DNA: TGTGCCAGCAGCTCCCACCCAAGAGGGGGCACAGATACGCAGTATTTT.

In its sample, this clonotype was seen a few times. The rearrangement joins TRBV5-1 to TRBJ2-7; 14 bases match TRBD2. Germline lookup yields CDR1 SGHRS and CDR2 YFSETQ. The ends lost 0 bases at V and 4 bases at J; junction bases unmatched: 3. The CDR3 runs 16 residues. CDR3 sequence reads: CASSLAGLAGGYEQYF. The CDR3 DNA follows: TGCGCCAGCAGCTTGGCCGGACTAGCGGGAGGATACGAGCAGTACTTC.

The CDR3 coding sequence is TGTGCCAGCAGCTTAGTTTTAAGAGACACTGGGAGCCAAGAGACCCAGTACTTC. Its translation is CASSLVLRDTGSQETQYF. This chain joins TRBV7-2 and TRBJ2-7; perhaps TRBD2 as D (5 bases). The J call may be mistaken, given a closer DNA end match to TRBJ2-5. The CDR3 spans 18 residues. Germline V lookup: CDR1 SGHTA, CDR2 FQGNSA.

The gene calls are TRBV7-2 and TRBJ2-7; D gene uncertain. V lost 1 base, J lost 4 bases, and 11 bases lay in between. The germline V gene encodes CDR1 SGHTA and CDR2 FQGNSA. The CDR3 spans 14 residues. CDR3 sequence: CASSLVPPSYEQYF. The CDR3 DNA reads TGTGCCAGCAGCTTAGTTCCTCCTTCTTACGAGCAGTACTTC.

For this clonotype: A junction boundary mismatches the germline segment, possibly from a read error. This chain uses TRBV7-7 with TRBJ2-5; TRBD1 or TRBD2 may be the D gene (6 bases each). This CDR3 has 12 residues. Germline values: CDR1 SSHAT, CDR2 FNYEAQ (reference sequence). Here the CDR3 DNA reads TGTGCTAGCAGCCAACATAGGGGGGCCCAGTACTTC. This gives the protein CASSQHRGAQYF. Complete variable domain (other parts from reference TRBV7-7 and TRBJ2-5): GAGVSQSPRYKVTKRGQDVTLRCDPISSHATLYWYQQALGQGPEFLTYFNYEAQPDKSGLPSDRFSAERPEGSISTLTIQRTEQRDSAMYRCASSQHRGAQYFGPGTRLLVL.

The chain combines TRBV29-1 with TRBJ2-5, with 9 bases matching TRBD2. V was clipped by 8 bases and J by 11 bases; unmatched bases: 21. This CDR3 is 15 amino acids long. The germline gives CDR1 SQVTM, CDR2 ANQGSEA. The CDR3 DNA sequence: TGCAGCCCCCGTATTTCACTAGCGGGCCGAAATGAGCAGTACTTC. Translated, it gives CSPRISLAGRNEQYF.

The J gene is TRBJ1-2, the V gene TRBV5-1, with a weak D call TRBD1 (6 bases). V was cut by 1 base and J by 4 bases, with 14 bases left in between. Germline V lookup: CDR1 SGHRS, CDR2 YFSETQ. This CDR3 comprises 15 residues. The CDR3 is CASSLSRQGLYGYTF. CDR3 nucleotide sequence: TGCGCCAGCAGCTTGAGTCGGCAGGGGCTCTATGGCTACACCTTC.

The chain recombines TRBV20-1 with TRBJ2-7; TRBD2 agrees at 7 bases. Germline CDR1 reads DFQATT; CDR2 reads SNEGSKA (reference sequence). The length of the CDR3 is 14 residues. Trimming cost V 6 bases and J 2 bases; bases outside gene matches: 10. The CDR3 sequence is CSAISGLGAYEQYF. DNA for the CDR3: TGCAGTGCCATTAGCGGGCTGGGGGCCTACGAGCAGTACTTC.

This clonotype came up once. This sequence joins TRBV7-8 and TRBJ1-1; D gene unclear. The CDR3 covers 16 residues. V shed 0 bases and J shed 0 bases, with 11 bases lying between them. Germline V gives CDR1 SGHVS, CDR2 FQNEAQ. The CDR3: CASSLAAGPLNTEAFF. The CDR3 nucleotides read TGTGCCAGCAGCTTAGCAGCCGGACCGCTGAACACTGAAGCTTTCTTT.

This clonotype was observed a handful of times. The chain employs TRBV5-1 and TRBJ2-6; TRBD1 matches at 10 bases. V trimming: 4 bases; J trimming: 4 bases; junction bases outside the gene matches: 8. This CDR3 is 17 amino acids long. Germline loops: CDR1 SGHRS, CDR2 YFSETQ. The CDR3, as DNA: TGCGCCAGCAGCCCCGGGACAGGGGTATCCGGGGCCAACGTCCTGACTTTC. Translated: CASSPGTGVSGANVLTF.

Only a few counts were recorded for this clonotype. The genes are TRBV27 and TRBJ2-1; no clear D gene. Trimming stripped 4 bases from V and 7 bases from J, with 11 bases between. Germline lookup yields CDR1 MNHEY and CDR2 SMNVEV (reference sequence). The CDR3 totals 13 residues. In DNA form, the CDR3 reads TGTGCCAGCAGTTCTCCTAGGGTGAATGAGCAGTTCTTC. Translation: CASSSPRVNEQFF.

This chain links TRBV2 with TRBJ2-7, with D tentatively TRBD2 (5 bases). This CDR3 has 13 residues. Germline V gene lookup returns CDR1 SNHLY and CDR2 FYNNEI. V was cut by 8 bases and J by 0 bases, with 11 bases left in between. The CDR3 coding sequence is TGTGCCAGCGCGCGCGGAGGCTCCTACGAGCAGTACTTC. Its translation is CASARGGSYEQYF.